The clone carrying this T cell receptor beta chain occurred many times. The missing CDR3 end, 3 residues past where the read stops, is filled in from the germline J gene. The sample originates from a study of T cell clonality in common variable immunodeficiency. Method: immunoSEQ multiplex PCR; TCRdb's copy keeps in-frame clones and lacks some. The sample is made up of approximately 37,000 clones, none counted only once. Germline-derived CDR1 and CDR2 are LGHNA and YNFKEQ. This CDR3 is 16 amino acids long. V was shortened by 1 base and J by 0 bases, with 11 bases between the two germline ends. Input material: peripheral blood mononuclear cells. The receptor comes from a person between 18 and 70 years old in good health. The chain employs TRBV4-2 and TRBJ2-3; D may be TRBD1 (5 bases). The CDR3 loop is CASSQGKGRSTDTQYF. Partial CDR3 DNA: TGTGCCAGCAGCCAAGGAAAGGGGCGCAGCACAGATACG.